The clone carrying this T cell receptor (beta chain) was seen repeatedly, ten times or more. The target antigen is unknown. Primers used in a second PCR of about 6 to 11 cycles were a sample-barcoded 5' primer and a J-beta primer mix. One entry per CDR3 protein results from TCRdb running MiXCR on the 5' RACE reads. The sample consists of some 760,000 distinct CDR3 sequences, around 25% of them appearing once. This record comes from a study of blood T cells in healthy people across ages. Findings and limits, study-wide: Both naive CD4+ cell counts and diversity were greater in long-lived donors than in aged donors. Samples with more naive T cells showed higher observed beta diversity.

Trimming shortened V by 4 bases and J by 6 bases, and 11 bases separated the two germline ends. This CDR3 is built from 13 residues. The germline CDR1 and CDR2 sequences are SGHRS and YFSETQ. The same specimen was also included in a second study, on T cells of mothers and their children. That work adds: RNA extracted was entirely used for cDNA synthesis, 1.5 ug per 15 ul. Maternal samples each gave over 9.5 million TCR beta CDR3 reads, and child samples several million each.

The clonotype was recovered from a boy aged 5-17 years in good health. The rearrangement joins TRBV5-1 to TRBJ2-1, with D possibly TRBD2 on 5 matching bases. The specimen was blood. CDR3: CASSPGSTNEQFF. As DNA, the CDR3 is TGCGCCAGCAGCCCGGGGTCCACCAATGAGCAGTTCTTC.